Sequencing of this T cell receptor (beta chain) was carried out in a study of beta chain features in type 1 diabetes. Study-wide results and caveats: Type 1 diabetes patients had moderately but significantly shorter TCRB CDR3s in all four CD4+ subsets.

The authors reverse transcribed all of the isolated RNA, so sequencing captured expressed TCRB transcripts. This table comes from immunoSEQ multiplex PCR, and its TCRdb copy is limited to in-frame clones, with some not included. The table records more than 250,000 clones, around 21% of them present only once. The table lists this clone with a few counts. Antigen: not known. The germline V gene encodes CDR1 SQVTM and CDR2 ANQGSEA. The CDR3 runs 12 residues. J gave up 8 bases and V 6 bases, and 5 bases lay outside the gene matches. Once sorted, every population was more than 98% pure. What was sequenced was naive CD4+ T cells from blood. The receptor was derived from a middle-aged woman with type 1 diabetes. V usage is TRBV29-1 and J usage is TRBJ2-1; TRBD2 matches at 9 bases. The CDR3 sequence is CSVKRGADEQFF. CDR3 coding DNA: TGCAGCGTGAAGCGGGGGGCCGATGAGCAGTTCTTC.